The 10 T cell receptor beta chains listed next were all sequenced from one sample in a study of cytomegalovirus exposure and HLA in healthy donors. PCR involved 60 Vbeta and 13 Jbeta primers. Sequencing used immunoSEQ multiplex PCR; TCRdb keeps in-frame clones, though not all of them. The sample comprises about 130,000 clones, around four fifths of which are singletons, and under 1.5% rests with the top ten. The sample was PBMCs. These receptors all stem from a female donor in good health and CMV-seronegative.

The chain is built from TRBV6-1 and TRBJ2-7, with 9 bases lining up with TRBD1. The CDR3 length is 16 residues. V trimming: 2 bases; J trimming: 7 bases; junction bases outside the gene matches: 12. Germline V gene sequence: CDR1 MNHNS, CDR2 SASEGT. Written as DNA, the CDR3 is TGTGCCAGCAGTGAATTGCACACAGGGGGCTTGGGGGAGCAGTACTTC. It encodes CASSELHTGGLGEQYF.

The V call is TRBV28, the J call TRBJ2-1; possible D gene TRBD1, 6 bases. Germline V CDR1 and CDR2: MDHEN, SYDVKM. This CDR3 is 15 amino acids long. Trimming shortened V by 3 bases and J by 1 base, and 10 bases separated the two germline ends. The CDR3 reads CASSLGALSYNEQFF. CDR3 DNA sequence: TGTGCCAGCAGTTTGGGGGCTCTATCCTACAATGAGCAGTTCTTC.

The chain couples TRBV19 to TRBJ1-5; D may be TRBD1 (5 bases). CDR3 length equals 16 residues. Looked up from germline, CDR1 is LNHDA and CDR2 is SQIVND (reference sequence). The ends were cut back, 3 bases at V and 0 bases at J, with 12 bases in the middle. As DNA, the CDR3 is TGTGCCAGTAGTATCGGACACGTCAATAGCAATCAGCCCCAGCATTTT. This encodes CASSIGHVNSNQPQHF.

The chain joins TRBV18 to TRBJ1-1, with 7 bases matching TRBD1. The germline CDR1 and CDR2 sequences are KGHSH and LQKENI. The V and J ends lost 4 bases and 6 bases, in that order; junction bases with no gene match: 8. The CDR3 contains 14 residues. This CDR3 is CASSRTLTGSEAFF. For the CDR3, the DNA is TGTGCCAGCTCACGAACCTTGACAGGGTCTGAAGCTTTCTTT.

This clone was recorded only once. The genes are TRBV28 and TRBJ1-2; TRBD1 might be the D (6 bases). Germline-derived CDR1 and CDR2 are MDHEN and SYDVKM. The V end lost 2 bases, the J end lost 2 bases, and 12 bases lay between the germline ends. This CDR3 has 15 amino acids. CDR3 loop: CASSLVGQGNYGYTF. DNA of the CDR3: TGTGCCAGCAGTTTAGTAGGGCAGGGGAACTATGGCTACACCTTC.

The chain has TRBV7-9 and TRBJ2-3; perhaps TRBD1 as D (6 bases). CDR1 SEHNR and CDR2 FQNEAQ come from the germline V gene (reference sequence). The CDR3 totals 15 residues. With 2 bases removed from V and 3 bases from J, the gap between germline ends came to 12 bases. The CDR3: CASSLQGIRTDTQYF. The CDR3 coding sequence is TGTGCCAGCAGCTTACAGGGGATCAGGACAGATACGCAGTATTTT.

The CDR3 coding sequence is TGTGCCAGCAGTCAGGCAACCGGGGAGCTGTTTTTT. Translated, it gives CASSQATGELFF. V usage is TRBV27 and J usage is TRBJ2-2, with D hard to call. The V end was cut by 5 bases, the J end by 5 bases, with 6 bases between. This CDR3 region has 12 residues. Per the germline V gene, CDR1 is MNHEY and CDR2 is SMNVEV (reference sequence).

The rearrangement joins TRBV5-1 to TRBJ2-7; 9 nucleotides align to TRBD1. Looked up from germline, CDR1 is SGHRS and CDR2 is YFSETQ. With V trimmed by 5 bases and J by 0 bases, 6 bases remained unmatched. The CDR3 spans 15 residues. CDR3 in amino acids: CASSHGTGSSYEQYF. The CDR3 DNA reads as TGCGCCAGCAGTCATGGGACAGGGAGCTCCTACGAGCAGTACTTC. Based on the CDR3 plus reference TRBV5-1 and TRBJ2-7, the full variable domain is KAGVTQTPRYLIKTRGQQVTLSCSPISGHRSVSWYQQTPGQGLQFLFEYFSETQRNKGNFPGRFSGRQFSNSRSEMNVSTLELGDSALYLCASSHGTGSSYEQYFGPGTRLTVT.

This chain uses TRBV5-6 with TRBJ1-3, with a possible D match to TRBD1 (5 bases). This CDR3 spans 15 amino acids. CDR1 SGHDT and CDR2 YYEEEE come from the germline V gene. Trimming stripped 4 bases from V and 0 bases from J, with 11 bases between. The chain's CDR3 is CASSGRTSSGNTIYF. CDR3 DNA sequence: TGTGCCAGCAGCGGACGGACAAGCTCTGGAAACACCATATATTTT.

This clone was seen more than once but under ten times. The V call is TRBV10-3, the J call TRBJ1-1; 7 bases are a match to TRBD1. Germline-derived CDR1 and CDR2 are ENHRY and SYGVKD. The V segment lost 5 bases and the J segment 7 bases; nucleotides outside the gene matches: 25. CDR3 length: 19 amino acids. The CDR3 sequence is CAISPRQLDTFYRGSEAFF. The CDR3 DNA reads TGTGCCATCAGTCCCCGGCAGCTAGATACCTTCTACAGGGGTAGTGAAGCTTTCTTT.